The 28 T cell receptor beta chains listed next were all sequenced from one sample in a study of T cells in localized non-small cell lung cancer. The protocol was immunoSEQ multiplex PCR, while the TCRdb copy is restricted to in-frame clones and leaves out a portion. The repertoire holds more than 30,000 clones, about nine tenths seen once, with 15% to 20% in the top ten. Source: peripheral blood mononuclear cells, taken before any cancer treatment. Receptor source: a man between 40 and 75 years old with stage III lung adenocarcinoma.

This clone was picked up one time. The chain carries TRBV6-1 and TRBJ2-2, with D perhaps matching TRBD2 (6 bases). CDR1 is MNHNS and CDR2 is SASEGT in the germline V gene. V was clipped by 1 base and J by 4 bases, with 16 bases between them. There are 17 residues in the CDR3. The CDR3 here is CASSEGRVAGLTGELFF. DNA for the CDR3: TGTGCCAGCAGTGAAGGGAGGGTGGCGGGACTCACCGGGGAGCTGTTTTTT.

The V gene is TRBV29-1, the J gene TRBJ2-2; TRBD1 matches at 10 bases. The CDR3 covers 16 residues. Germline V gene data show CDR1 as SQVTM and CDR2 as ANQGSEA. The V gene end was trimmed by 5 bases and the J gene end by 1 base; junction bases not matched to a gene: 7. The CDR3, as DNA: TGCAGCGTTCCCCGGGACAGGGGATGGAACACCGGGGAGCTGTTTTTT. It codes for CSVPRDRGWNTGELFF.

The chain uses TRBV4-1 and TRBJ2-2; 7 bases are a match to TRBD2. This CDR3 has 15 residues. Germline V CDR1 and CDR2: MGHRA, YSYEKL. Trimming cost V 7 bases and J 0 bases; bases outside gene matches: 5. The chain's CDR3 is CASKRGDANTGELFF. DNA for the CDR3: TGCGCCAGCAAGCGGGGAGACGCGAACACCGGGGAGCTGTTTTTT.

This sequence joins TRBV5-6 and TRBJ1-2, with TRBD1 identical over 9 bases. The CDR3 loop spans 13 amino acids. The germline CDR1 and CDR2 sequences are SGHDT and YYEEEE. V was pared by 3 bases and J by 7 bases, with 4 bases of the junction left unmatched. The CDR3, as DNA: TGTGCCAGCAGCTCACAGGGGGCGTTTGGCTACACCTTC. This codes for CASSSQGAFGYTF. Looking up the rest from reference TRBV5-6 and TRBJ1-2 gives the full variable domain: DAGVTQSPTHLIKTRGQQVTLRCSPKSGHDTVSWYQQALGQGPQFIFQYYEEEERQRGNFPDRFSGHQFPNYSSELNVNALLLGDSALYLCASSSQGAFGYTFGSGTRLTVV.

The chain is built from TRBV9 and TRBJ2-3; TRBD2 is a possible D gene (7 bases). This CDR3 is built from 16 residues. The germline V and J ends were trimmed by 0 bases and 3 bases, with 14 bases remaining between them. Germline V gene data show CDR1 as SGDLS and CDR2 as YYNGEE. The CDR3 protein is CASSVVEGGPTDTQYF. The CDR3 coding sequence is TGTGCCAGCAGCGTAGTGGAGGGGGGGCCGACAGATACGCAGTATTTT.

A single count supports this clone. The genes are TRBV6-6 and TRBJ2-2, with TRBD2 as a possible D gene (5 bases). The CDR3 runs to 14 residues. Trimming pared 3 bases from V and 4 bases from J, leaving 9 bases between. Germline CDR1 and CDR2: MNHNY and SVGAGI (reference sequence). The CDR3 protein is CASSYQRTTGELFF. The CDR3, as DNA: TGTGCCAGCAGTTATCAGCGGACCACCGGGGAGCTGTTTTTT.

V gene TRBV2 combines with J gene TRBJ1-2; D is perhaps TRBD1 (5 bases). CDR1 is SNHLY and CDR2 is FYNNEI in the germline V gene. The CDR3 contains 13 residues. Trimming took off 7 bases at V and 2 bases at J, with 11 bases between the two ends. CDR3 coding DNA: TGTGCCAGCACCGAACGGGGGAACTATGGCTACACCTTC. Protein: CASTERGNYGYTF.

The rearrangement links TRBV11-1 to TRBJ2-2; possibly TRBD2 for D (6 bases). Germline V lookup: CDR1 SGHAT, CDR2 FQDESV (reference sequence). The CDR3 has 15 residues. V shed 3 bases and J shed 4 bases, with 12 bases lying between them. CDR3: CASSLLRGTTGELFF. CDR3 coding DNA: TGTGCCAGCAGCTTGCTCCGGGGGACCACCGGGGAGCTGTTTTTT.

In DNA, the CDR3 is TGTGCCAGCACACAGGGGGAGGGCACCGGGGAGCTGTTTTTT. Protein sequence: CASTQGEGTGELFF. The chain combines TRBV4-2 with TRBJ2-2; TRBD1 is a possible D gene (8 bases). CDR1 is LGHNA and CDR2 is YNFKEQ in the germline V gene. CDR3 length equals 14 residues. V gave up 7 bases and J gave up 4 bases, with 13 bases separating them.

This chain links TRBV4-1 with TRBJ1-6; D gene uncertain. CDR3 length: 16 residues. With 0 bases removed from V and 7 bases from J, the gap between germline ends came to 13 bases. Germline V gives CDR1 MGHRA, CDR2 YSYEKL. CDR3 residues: CASSQELGRRNSPLHF. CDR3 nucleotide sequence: TGCGCCAGCAGCCAAGAATTGGGCAGGAGAAATTCACCCCTCCACTTT.

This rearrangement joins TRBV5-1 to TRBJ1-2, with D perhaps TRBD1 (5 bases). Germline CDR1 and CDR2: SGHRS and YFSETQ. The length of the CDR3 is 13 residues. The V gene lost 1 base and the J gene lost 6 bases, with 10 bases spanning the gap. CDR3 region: CASSLTGPDGYTF. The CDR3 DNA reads TGCGCCAGCAGCTTGACAGGACCCGATGGCTACACCTTC.

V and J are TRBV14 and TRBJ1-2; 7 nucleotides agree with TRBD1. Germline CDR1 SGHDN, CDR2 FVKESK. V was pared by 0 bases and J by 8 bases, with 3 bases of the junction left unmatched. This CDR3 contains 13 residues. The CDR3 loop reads CASSQDSRGGYTF. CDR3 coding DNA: TGTGCCAGCAGCCAAGATAGCAGGGGGGGCTACACCTTC.

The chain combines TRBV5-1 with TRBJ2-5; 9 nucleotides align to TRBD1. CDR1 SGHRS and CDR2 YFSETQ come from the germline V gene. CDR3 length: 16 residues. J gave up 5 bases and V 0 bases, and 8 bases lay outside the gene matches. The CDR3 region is CASSLEGTGSMETQYF. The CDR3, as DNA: TGCGCCAGCAGCTTGGAAGGGACAGGGTCGATGGAGACCCAGTACTTC. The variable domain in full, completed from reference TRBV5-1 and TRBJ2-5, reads KAGVTQTPRYLIKTRGQQVTLSCSPISGHRSVSWYQQTPGQGLQFLFEYFSETQRNKGNFPGRFSGRQFSNSRSEMNVSTLELGDSALYLCASSLEGTGSMETQYFGPGTRLLVL.

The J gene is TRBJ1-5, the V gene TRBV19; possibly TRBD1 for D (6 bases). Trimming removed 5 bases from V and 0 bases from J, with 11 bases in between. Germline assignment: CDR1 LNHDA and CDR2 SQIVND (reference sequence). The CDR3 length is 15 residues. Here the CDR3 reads CASSRDIDSNQPQHF. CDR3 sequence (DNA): TGTGCCAGTAGTCGGGACATTGATAGCAATCAGCCCCAGCATTTT. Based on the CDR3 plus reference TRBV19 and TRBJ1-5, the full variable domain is DGGITQSPKYLFRKEGQNVTLSCEQNLNHDAMYWYRQDPGQGLRLIYYSQIVNDFQKGDIAEGYSVSREKKESFPLTVTSAQKNPTAFYLCASSRDIDSNQPQHFGDGTRLSIL.

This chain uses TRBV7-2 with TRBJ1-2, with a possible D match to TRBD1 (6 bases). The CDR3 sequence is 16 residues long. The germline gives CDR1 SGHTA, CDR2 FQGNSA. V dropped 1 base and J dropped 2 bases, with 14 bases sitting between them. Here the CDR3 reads CASSLDDGTPNYGYTF. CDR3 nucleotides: TGTGCCAGCAGCTTAGACGACGGGACACCAAACTATGGCTACACCTTC.

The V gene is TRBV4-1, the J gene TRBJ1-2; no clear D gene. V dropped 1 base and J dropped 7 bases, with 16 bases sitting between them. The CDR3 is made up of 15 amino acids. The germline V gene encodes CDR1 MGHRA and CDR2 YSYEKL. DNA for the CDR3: TGCGCCAGCAGCCAAGGAGCACAGAGGATCGGTGGCTACACCTTC. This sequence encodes CASSQGAQRIGGYTF.

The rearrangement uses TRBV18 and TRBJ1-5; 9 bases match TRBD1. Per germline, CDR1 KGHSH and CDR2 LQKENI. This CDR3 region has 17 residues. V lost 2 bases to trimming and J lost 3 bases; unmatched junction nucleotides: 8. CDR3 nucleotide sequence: TGTGCCAGCTCACCAACCTCGGGACAGGGACTCAATCAGCCCCAGCATTTT. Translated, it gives CASSPTSGQGLNQPQHF. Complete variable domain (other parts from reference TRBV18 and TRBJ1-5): NAGVMQNPRHLVRRRGQEARLRCSPMKGHSHVYWYRQLPEEGLKFMVYLQKENIIDESGMPKERFSAEFPKEGPSILRIQQVVRGDSAAYFCASSPTSGQGLNQPQHFGDGTRLSIL.

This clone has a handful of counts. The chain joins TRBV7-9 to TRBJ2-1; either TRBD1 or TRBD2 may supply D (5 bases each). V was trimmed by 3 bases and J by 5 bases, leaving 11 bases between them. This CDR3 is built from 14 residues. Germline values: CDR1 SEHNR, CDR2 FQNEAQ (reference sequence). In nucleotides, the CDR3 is TGTGCCAGCAGCTTTGAGGGGCGGAACAATGAGCAGTTCTTC. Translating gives CASSFEGRNNEQFF.

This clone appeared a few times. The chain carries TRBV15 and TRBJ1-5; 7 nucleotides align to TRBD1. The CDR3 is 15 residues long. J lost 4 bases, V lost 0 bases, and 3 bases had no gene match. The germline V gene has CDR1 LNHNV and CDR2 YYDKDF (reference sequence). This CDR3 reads CATSRDRGKNQPQHF. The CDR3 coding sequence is TGTGCCACCAGCAGAGACAGGGGGAAGAATCAGCCCCAGCATTTT.

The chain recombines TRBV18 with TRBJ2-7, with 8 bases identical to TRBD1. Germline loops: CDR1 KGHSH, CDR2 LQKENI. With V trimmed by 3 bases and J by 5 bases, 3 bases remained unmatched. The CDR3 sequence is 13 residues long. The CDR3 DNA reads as TGTGCCAGCTCACCGGGACAGGTAAACGAGCAGTACTTC. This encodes CASSPGQVNEQYF. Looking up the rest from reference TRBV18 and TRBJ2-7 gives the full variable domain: NAGVMQNPRHLVRRRGQEARLRCSPMKGHSHVYWYRQLPEEGLKFMVYLQKENIIDESGMPKERFSAEFPKEGPSILRIQQVVRGDSAAYFCASSPGQVNEQYFGPGTRLTVT.

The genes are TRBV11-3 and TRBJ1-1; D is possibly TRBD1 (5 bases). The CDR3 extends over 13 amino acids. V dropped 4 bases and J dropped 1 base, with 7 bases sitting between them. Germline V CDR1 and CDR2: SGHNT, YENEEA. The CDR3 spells CASSSGPNTEAFF. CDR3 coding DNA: TGTGCCAGCAGCTCGGGGCCGAACACTGAAGCTTTCTTT.

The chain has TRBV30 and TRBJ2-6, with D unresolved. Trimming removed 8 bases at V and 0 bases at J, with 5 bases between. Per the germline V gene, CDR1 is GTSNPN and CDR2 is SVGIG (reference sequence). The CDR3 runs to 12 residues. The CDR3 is CAHHSGANVLTF. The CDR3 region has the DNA TGTGCCCACCACTCTGGGGCCAACGTCCTGACTTTC.

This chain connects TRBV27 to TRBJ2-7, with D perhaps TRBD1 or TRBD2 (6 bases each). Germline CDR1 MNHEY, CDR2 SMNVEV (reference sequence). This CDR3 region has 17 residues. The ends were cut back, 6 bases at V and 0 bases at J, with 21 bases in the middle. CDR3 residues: CASSHRTGAGRSYEQYF. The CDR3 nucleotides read TGTGCCAGCAGCCATAGAACGGGGGCGGGGCGCTCCTACGAGCAGTACTTC.

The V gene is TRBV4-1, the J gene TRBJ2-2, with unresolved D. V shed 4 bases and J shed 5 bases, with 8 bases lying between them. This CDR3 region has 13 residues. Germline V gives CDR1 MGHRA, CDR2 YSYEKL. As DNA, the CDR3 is TGCGCCAGCAGCCCCTCTCGTACCGGGGAGCTGTTTTTT. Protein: CASSPSRTGELFF.

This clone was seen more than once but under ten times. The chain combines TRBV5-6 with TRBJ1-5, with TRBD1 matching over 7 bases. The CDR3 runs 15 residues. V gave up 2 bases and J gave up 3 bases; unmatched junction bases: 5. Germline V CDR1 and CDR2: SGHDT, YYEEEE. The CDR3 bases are TGTGCCAGCAGCTTTACAGGGGCCCCCAATCAGCCCCAGCATTTT. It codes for CASSFTGAPNQPQHF.

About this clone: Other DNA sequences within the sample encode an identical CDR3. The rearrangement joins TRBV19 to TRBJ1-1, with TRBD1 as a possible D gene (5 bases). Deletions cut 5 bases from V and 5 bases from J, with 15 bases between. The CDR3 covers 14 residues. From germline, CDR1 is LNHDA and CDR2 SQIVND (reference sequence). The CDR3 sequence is CASSVQATLTEAFF. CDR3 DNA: TGTGCCAGTAGTGTACAGGCAACTTTGACTGAAGCTTTCTTT.

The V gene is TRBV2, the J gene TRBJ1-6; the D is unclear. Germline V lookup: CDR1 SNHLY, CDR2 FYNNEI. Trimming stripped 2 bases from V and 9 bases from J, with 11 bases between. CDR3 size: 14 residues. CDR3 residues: CASSESTPGSPLHF. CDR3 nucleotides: TGTGCCAGCAGTGAATCTACTCCCGGTTCACCCCTCCACTTT. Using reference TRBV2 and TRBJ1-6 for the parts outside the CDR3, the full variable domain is EPEVTQTPSHQVTQMGQEVILRCVPISNHLYFYWYRQILGQKVEFLVSFYNNEISEKSEIFDDQFSVERPDGSNFTLKIRSTKLEDSAMYFCASSESTPGSPLHFGNGTRLTVT.

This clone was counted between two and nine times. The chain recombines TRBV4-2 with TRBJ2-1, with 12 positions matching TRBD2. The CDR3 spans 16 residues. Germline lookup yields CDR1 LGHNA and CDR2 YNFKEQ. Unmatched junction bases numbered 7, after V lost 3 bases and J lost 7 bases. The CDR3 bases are TGTGCCAGCAGCCAGACTAGCGGGGGAGTCATGAATGAGCAGTTCTTC. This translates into CASSQTSGGVMNEQFF.